This passage covers 10 T cell receptor beta chains from one sample sequenced in a study of blood T cell repertoires in COVID-19. Some clones are missing from TCRdb's copy, which holds only in-frame ones; the method was immunoSEQ multiplex PCR. This table holds hundreds of thousands of clones, approximately 85% found once. Sequencing input: peripheral blood. These TCRs come from a human donor in a cohort sampled during active COVID-19.

The J gene is TRBJ2-7, the V gene TRBV3-1 (or the pseudogene TRBV3-2); D not certain. In germline, CDR1 is LGHDT, CDR2 YNNKEL (reference sequence). The CDR3 totals 15 residues. V lost 4 bases and J 0 bases, leaving 13 bases between the germline ends. CDR3 region: CASSLARVPSYEQYF. The CDR3 DNA reads TGTGCCAGCAGCCTAGCCCGAGTACCCTCCTACGAGCAGTACTTC.

This clone has just a few counts. The chain combines TRBV5-1 with TRBJ2-1, with 13 positions matching TRBD2. Per the germline V gene, CDR1 is SGHRS and CDR2 is YFSETQ. V lost 4 bases to trimming and J lost 7 bases; unmatched junction nucleotides: 8. The CDR3 loop spans 16 amino acids. CDR3 in DNA: TGCGCCAGCAGCGATCGGACTAGCGGGGGAGCGAATGAGCAGTTCTTC. Encoded protein: CASSDRTSGGANEQFF.

The DNA for the CDR3 is TGTGCCAGCAGCTTAGAGCGGGCTGGGGAAGAGACCCAGTACTTC. It translates to CASSLERAGEETQYF. The chain uses TRBV6-5 and TRBJ2-5; maybe TRBD2 (6 bases). V was pared by 6 bases and J by 3 bases, with 17 bases between. Per germline, CDR1 MNHEY and CDR2 SVGAGI. CDR3 length equals 15 residues.

In this sample, this clone turned up once. The chain uses TRBV11-2 and TRBJ2-1; 9 bases align to TRBD2. The germline V gene has CDR1 SGHAT and CDR2 FQNNGV. The J segment lost 7 bases and the V segment lost 5 bases, leaving 9 bases of the junction unmatched. The length of the CDR3 is 15 residues. The CDR3, as DNA: TGTGCCAGCAGCCCAGGACTAGCGAGGGTAAATGAGCAGTTCTTC. Its protein is CASSPGLARVNEQFF. Full variable domain (rest looked up from reference TRBV11-2 and TRBJ2-1): EAGVAQSPRYKIIEKRQSVAFWCNPISGHATLYWYQQILGQGPKLLIQFQNNGVVDDSQLPKDRFSAERLKGVDSTLKIQPAKLEDSAVYLCASSPGLARVNEQFFGPGTRLTVL.

V gene TRBV5-1 combines with J gene TRBJ1-6, with 7 bases fitting TRBD1. V was pared by 3 bases and J by 2 bases, with 5 bases of the junction left unmatched. CDR3 length: 16 amino acids. Germline V gene sequence: CDR1 SGHRS, CDR2 YFSETQ. The CDR3 is CASSSTGTAYNSPLHF. The CDR3 DNA reads as TGCGCCAGCAGCTCAACCGGGACAGCCTATAATTCACCCCTCCACTTT. Filled out from reference TRBV5-1 and TRBJ1-6, the complete variable domain reads KAGVTQTPRYLIKTRGQQVTLSCSPISGHRSVSWYQQTPGQGLQFLFEYFSETQRNKGNFPGRFSGRQFSNSRSEMNVSTLELGDSALYLCASSSTGTAYNSPLHFGNGTRLTVT.

This sequence joins TRBV30 and TRBJ1-2, with 7 bases matching TRBD1. This CDR3 spans 11 amino acids. Germline loops: CDR1 GTSNPN, CDR2 SVGIG (reference sequence). V was clipped by 7 bases and J by 6 bases; unmatched bases: 5. CDR3: CAFNRGHGYTF. The CDR3 DNA follows: TGTGCCTTCAACAGGGGCCATGGCTACACCTTC.

This clone was found once. V gene TRBV4-1 combines with J gene TRBJ1-2, with no clear D. The germline V gene has CDR1 MGHRA and CDR2 YSYEKL. V was trimmed by 2 bases and J by 8 bases, leaving 21 bases between them. CDR3 length: 16 amino acids. The CDR3 coding sequence is TGCGCCAGCAGCCAACTCCCGTTCGGGGATCATCGAGGCTACACCTTC. This gives the protein CASSQLPFGDHRGYTF.

V gene TRBV29-1 combines with J gene TRBJ1-2; D perhaps matches TRBD1 (5 bases). The germline V and J ends were trimmed by 4 bases and 8 bases, with 20 bases remaining between them. The CDR3 runs 14 residues. The germline V gene has CDR1 SQVTM and CDR2 ANQGSEA. In DNA, the CDR3 is TGCAGCGTTGGGCCCAGGGAGGTTTCGGAAGGCTACACCTTC. The encoded protein is CSVGPREVSEGYTF.

The chain links TRBV6-2 or TRBV6-3 to TRBJ1-1; possible D gene TRBD1, 5 bases. The CDR3 loop spans 16 amino acids. Trimming pared 2 bases from V and 3 bases from J, leaving 16 bases between. Germline V gives CDR1 MNHEY, CDR2 SVGEGT. DNA for the CDR3: TGTGCCAGCAGTTACACTCTGGGATGGGGGGACACTGAAGCTTTCTTT. It codes for CASSYTLGWGDTEAFF.

The V call is TRBV9, the J call TRBJ2-3; maybe TRBD2 (6 bases). The germline CDR1 and CDR2 sequences are SGDLS and YYNGEE. V gave up 4 bases and J gave up 0 bases, with 12 bases separating them. CDR3 length equals 15 residues. CDR3 protein: CASSPRLVSTDTQYF. CDR3 DNA: TGTGCCAGCAGCCCCCGACTAGTCAGCACAGATACGCAGTATTTT.